The 22 T cell receptor beta chains listed next were all sequenced from one sample in a study of human T cells and chemical hapten exposure. The authors' total RNA extraction used unfractionated whole blood. In the library, unique molecular identifiers were attached to individual cDNA molecules. TCRdb analysed the reads with MiXCR anew, one entry per CDR3 protein. The data hold 100,000 to 150,000 distinct CDR3 sequences, with more than 8.5% observed a single time. The sequenced sample consisted of whole blood. The source is a human donor in good health. Some clones in this sample may be carry-over from other donors' samples.

Many counts were recorded for this clonotype. V gene TRBV4-2 combines with J gene TRBJ1-6, with a weak D call TRBD1 (5 bases). CDR1 and CDR2 from the germline V gene are LGHNA and YNFKEQ. The CDR3 sequence is 15 residues long. The germline V and J ends were trimmed by 1 base and 5 bases, with 9 bases remaining between them. The CDR3 region is CASSQGGMDNSPLHF. The DNA for the CDR3 is TGTGCCAGCAGCCAAGGGGGGATGGATAATTCACCCCTCCACTTT.

The chain combines TRBV7-2 with TRBJ1-6; D is possibly TRBD1 (5 bases). The CDR3 length is 16 residues. Germline values: CDR1 SGHTA, CDR2 FQGNSA. The V gene lost 7 bases and the J gene lost 0 bases, with 13 bases spanning the gap. The CDR3 loop reads CASKQEATSYNSPLHF. DNA of the CDR3: TGTGCCAGCAAACAGGAGGCGACCTCCTATAATTCACCCCTCCACTTT.

This clonotype was detected only a few times. The CDR3 DNA sequence: TGTGCCTGGAGTACAGGGAACACCGGGGAGCTGTTTTTT. Amino acids: CAWSTGNTGELFF. The rearrangement links TRBV30 to TRBJ2-2; possible D gene TRBD1, 5 bases. The CDR3 is made up of 13 amino acids. Trimming pared 2 bases from V and 1 base from J, leaving 5 bases between. The germline V gene has CDR1 GTSNPN and CDR2 SVGIG (reference sequence).

The chain is built from TRBV7-7 and TRBJ2-7; 11 bases agree with TRBD1. V shed 5 bases, J shed 0 bases, and the junction held 3 bases outside the gene matches. Germline loops: CDR1 SSHAT, CDR2 FNYEAQ (reference sequence). CDR3 length equals 15 residues. DNA for the CDR3: TGTGCCAGCAGCGCTGGGACAGGGGGCTCCTACGAGCAGTACTTC. It is translated as CASSAGTGGSYEQYF.

The CDR3 region has the DNA TGTGCCAGCAGCTTCGTAACGAGGGACACTGAAGCTTTCTTT. Translating it yields CASSFVTRDTEAFF. The rearrangement links TRBV7-2 to TRBJ1-1; D gene unclear. The CDR3 has 14 amino acids. Germline-derived CDR1 and CDR2 are SGHTA and FQGNSA. V gave up 3 bases and J gave up 3 bases, with 11 bases separating them.

V usage is TRBV5-6 and J usage is TRBJ2-7; D remains unclear. The V end lost 0 bases, the J end lost 2 bases, and 15 bases lay between the germline ends. Germline V gives CDR1 SGHDT, CDR2 YYEEEE. The CDR3 spans 16 residues. The CDR3 DNA is TGTGCCAGCAGCTTGGGGAGTACCCTTGGACCCTACGAGCAGTACTTC. Protein product: CASSLGSTLGPYEQYF.

The table lists this clonotype with many counts. The junction departs from germline at one end; a sequencing error may be responsible. The chain links TRBV5-1 to TRBJ2-5; no definite D call. The CDR3 totals 11 residues. CDR1 SGHRS and CDR2 YFSETQ come from the germline V gene. The CDR3 DNA is TGTGCCAGCTCACTCCAAGAGACCCAGTACTTC. It encodes CASSLQETQYF.

Only a few counts were recorded for this clonotype. This chain links TRBV7-9 with TRBJ2-7; 9 bases map to TRBD1. This CDR3 region has 14 residues. The V gene's germline CDR1 is SEHNR and CDR2 FQNEAQ (reference sequence). Trimming at V came to 4 bases and at J to 3 bases, leaving 4 bases not matched to a gene. CDR3 amino acids: CASSYPGQGYEQYF. CDR3 DNA sequence: TGTGCCAGCAGCTACCCGGGACAGGGCTACGAGCAGTACTTC.

This clonotype was counted at least ten times. The V and J genes are TRBV4-1 and TRBJ1-2; D perhaps matches TRBD1 (5 bases). Germline CDR1 and CDR2: MGHRA and YSYEKL. V was cut by 5 bases and J by 4 bases, with 11 bases left in between. CDR3 size: 13 residues. CDR3 nucleotide sequence: TGCGCCAGCAGCTTTCAGGGTTCCTATGGCTACACCTTC. Its protein product is CASSFQGSYGYTF.

The rearrangement uses TRBV10-3 and TRBJ1-5; D perhaps matches TRBD1 (6 bases). The CDR3 has 13 residues. CDR1 ENHRY and CDR2 SYGVKD come from the germline V gene. Trimming took 10 bases from V and 5 from J, leaving 15 bases between them. The CDR3 is CATSQGEDQPQHF. The CDR3 nucleotides are TGTGCCACTTCACAGGGCGAGGATCAGCCCCAGCATTTT.

The genes are TRBV27 and TRBJ2-1; D possibly corresponds to TRBD1 (6 bases). The CDR3 length is 15 residues. Germline values: CDR1 MNHEY, CDR2 SMNVEV (reference sequence). V lost 2 bases to trimming and J lost 0 bases, with 8 bases between them. This chain's CDR3 is CASSLRGNSYNEQFF. The DNA for the CDR3 is TGTGCCAGCAGTTTAAGGGGGAACTCCTACAATGAGCAGTTCTTC.

The chain couples TRBV25-1 to TRBJ2-2; D remains ambiguous. V lost 3 bases and J 1 base, leaving 9 bases between the germline ends. The length of the CDR3 is 15 residues. Germline values: CDR1 MGHDK, CDR2 SYGVNS. Written as DNA, the CDR3 is TGTGCCAGCAGTGACCAGGCACGGAACACCGGGGAGCTGTTTTTT. Translated, it gives CASSDQARNTGELFF.

There are a few counts of this clonotype. The V and J genes are TRBV9 and TRBJ2-1, with D tentatively TRBD1 (6 bases). This CDR3 comprises 15 residues. Germline loops: CDR1 SGDLS, CDR2 YYNGEE. Between the trimmed V and J ends, which lost 4 bases and 2 bases, there was a span of 13 bases. The CDR3 loop is CASSQTGIPYNEQFF. CDR3 nucleotide sequence: TGTGCCAGCAGCCAAACAGGGATTCCCTACAATGAGCAGTTCTTC.

This clonotype was counted ten times or more. The gene calls are TRBV12-3 or TRBV12-4 and TRBJ2-3, with 11 nucleotides matching TRBD2. The CDR3 runs to 16 residues. Unmatched junction bases numbered 6, after V lost 5 bases and J lost 2 bases. Here the CDR3 reads CASSPTSGGFTDTQYF. For the CDR3, the DNA is TGTGCCAGCAGTCCAACTAGCGGGGGATTCACAGATACGCAGTATTTT.

This clonotype occurred many times. The CDR3 DNA follows: TGTGCCAGCCGACGGGGCAATCAGCCCCAGCATTTT. It translates to CASRRGNQPQHF. The chain carries TRBV16 and TRBJ1-5, with D unclear. Between the trimmed V and J ends, which lost 8 bases and 2 bases, there was a span of 7 bases. Germline assignment: CDR1 KGHSY and CDR2 FQNENV. This CDR3 contains 12 residues.

Many counts were recorded for this clonotype. This chain connects TRBV27 to TRBJ1-1, with D unresolved. Deletions cut 3 bases from V and 5 bases from J, with 10 bases between. Germline CDR1 is MNHEY and CDR2 is SMNVEV (reference sequence). CDR3 length: 13 residues. DNA for the CDR3: TGTGCCAGCAGTTTTTCCCCCAAGACTGAAGCTTTCTTT. Its translation: CASSFSPKTEAFF.

This clonotype was seen ten or more times. The chain combines TRBV6-6 with TRBJ1-3; D gene uncertain. Per germline, CDR1 MNHNY and CDR2 SVGAGI (reference sequence). The germline V and J ends were trimmed by 6 bases and 1 base, with 10 bases remaining between them. CDR3 size: 14 residues. The CDR3 spells CASRGFVSGNTIYF. The CDR3 coding sequence is TGTGCCAGCAGGGGGTTTGTATCTGGAAACACCATATATTTT.

This clonotype appeared many times. V gene TRBV11-2 combines with J gene TRBJ2-1; 10 bases match TRBD2. J gave up 8 bases and V 1 base, and 11 bases lay outside the gene matches. This CDR3 has 17 residues. CDR1 is SGHAT and CDR2 is FQNNGV in the germline V gene. The CDR3, as DNA: TGTGCCAGCAGCTTAGTGATGCCAGCGGGAGGGCCTTATGAGCAGTTCTTC. Amino acid sequence: CASSLVMPAGGPYEQFF.

This clonotype appeared a few times. The chain combines TRBV10-3 with TRBJ2-7, with TRBD2 matching 10 bases. The CDR3 is made up of 15 amino acids. V was pared by 2 bases and J by 3 bases, with 4 bases of the junction left unmatched. Germline V gives CDR1 ENHRY, CDR2 SYGVKD. Written as DNA, the CDR3 is TGTGCCATCAGTGAGCCCCGGACTAGCGGCTACGAGCAGTACTTC. Translating gives CAISEPRTSGYEQYF.

This clonotype was counted between two and nine times. This chain joins TRBV5-8 and TRBJ2-5; no firm D call. Trimming shortened V by 1 base and J by 7 bases, and 8 bases separated the two germline ends. The CDR3 runs to 12 residues. Germline lookup yields CDR1 SGHTS and CDR2 YDEGEE. CDR3 region: CASSLPRRTQYF. CDR3 sequence (DNA): TGTGCCAGCAGCTTGCCACGCCGGACCCAGTACTTC.

This clonotype was recorded many times. This sequence joins TRBV4-3 and TRBJ1-6, with a tentative D call TRBD1 (5 bases). CDR1 LGHNA and CDR2 YSLEER come from the germline V gene. V lost 0 bases, J lost 10 bases, and 10 bases lay in between. The CDR3 spans 14 residues. For the CDR3, the DNA is TGCGCCAGCAGCCAAGATGGGGGGGACTCACCCCTCCACTTT. Its translation is CASSQDGGDSPLHF.

There are many counts of this clonotype. V and J are TRBV5-6 and TRBJ1-1; possible D gene TRBD1, 5 bases. Per the germline V gene, CDR1 is SGHDT and CDR2 is YYEEEE. The CDR3 is made up of 16 amino acids. V dropped 0 bases and J dropped 4 bases, with 16 bases sitting between them. CDR3 nucleotides: TGTGCCAGCAGCTTGGGTCAGAGGGGTAAGGGCACTGAAGCTTTCTTT. It encodes CASSLGQRGKGTEAFF. The complete variable domain, with remaining parts taken from reference TRBV5-6 and TRBJ1-1, reads DAGVTQSPTHLIKTRGQQVTLRCSPKSGHDTVSWYQQALGQGPQFIFQYYEEEERQRGNFPDRFSGHQFPNYSSELNVNALLLGDSALYLCASSLGQRGKGTEAFFGQGTRLTVV.